This paragraph covers one T cell receptor beta chain sequence. The antigen remains unidentified. CDR1 SQVTM and CDR2 ANQGSEA come from the germline V gene. This CDR3 is 15 amino acids long. The data were taken from a study of T cells expressing NK-cell markers. Study observations and caveats: Among several donors, these clonotypes also ranked first in the CD3+CD56-NKG2C+ fraction. Dominant NKG2C+ clonotypes accounted for roughly 1.0-7.5% of CD8+ T cells in about six donors.

Template switching by 5'RACE with UMIs generated the TCR beta cDNA. Each CDR3 protein gets one entry in TCRdb, which reprocessed the 5' RACE reads and gives no DNA. In all, the sample yields some 150,000 distinct CDR3 sequences. This sequence was found in a man aged 18 to 29 in good health. This chain links TRBV29-1 with TRBJ1-2; TCRdb's D gene call, TRBD1, goes unchecked for lack of DNA. Material for sequencing was blood T cells: a sorted CD56 or NKG2C T cell subset, CD4+ or CD8+ T cells, or bulk PBMC T cells (not recorded which). CDR3 loop: CSVDRWTGANYGYTF.